This TCR beta chain was obtained from a study of blood T cell repertoires in COVID-19. How the authors handled the data: Scientists estimated how many nucleated cells there were by amplifying reference gene primers. TCRdb's copy holds only in-frame clones and misses some; the assay was immunoSEQ multiplex PCR. V, J and clone size were drawn from that table, and D and trimming were deduced from the DNA. This sample has 300,000 to 400,000 clones, with approximately 88% found just once. Participants spanned ages about 18 to 89 years and resided in about 24 US areas. Cohorts were based on clinical histories the participants reported. From germline, CDR1 is SGHRS and CDR2 YFSETQ. The V and J ends lost 0 bases and 1 base respectively, with 10 bases between them. There are 15 residues in the CDR3.

This chain uses TRBV5-1 with TRBJ1-1; tentatively, D is TRBD1 (6 bases). This TCR was recovered from a woman aged 25 to 45 with acute COVID-19. Sequencing used PBMCs or T cells enriched from blood (not recorded which). The CDR3 loop is CASSLGARGNTEAFF. The CDR3 bases are TGCGCCAGCAGCTTGGGTGCCAGGGGGAACACTGAAGCTTTCTTT.